This entry lists 9 T cell receptor beta chains sequenced from one sample in a study of monozygotic twins with inflammatory bowel disease. For each CDR3 protein, TCRdb gives one entry from its re-call of the 5' RACE reads, without DNA. The repertoire table contains approximately 110,000 distinct CDR3 sequences. Source material: blood. The receptors were sampled from a human donor with ulcerative colitis or Crohn's disease, or a healthy co-twin of an affected twin (not recorded which).

The rearrangement uses TRBV6-5 and TRBJ2-7; TCRdb gives TRBD2 as the D gene, but with no DNA this cannot be confirmed. Germline-derived CDR1 and CDR2 are MNHEY and SVGAGI. There are 13 residues in the CDR3. The CDR3 sequence is CASRASGSYEQYF.

The genes are TRBV20-1 and TRBJ2-2; TCRdb designates TRBD1, a call that cannot be tested without DNA. Germline CDR1 is DFQATT and CDR2 is SNEGSKA (reference sequence). The CDR3 sequence is 14 residues long. The CDR3 reads CSATRTGRTGELFF.

The chain is built from TRBV27 and TRBJ1-2. Per the germline V gene, CDR1 is MNHEY and CDR2 is SMNVEV (reference sequence). The CDR3 has 14 amino acids. The CDR3 loop is CASSLKWEAYGYTF.

The CDR3 protein is CASSRRSGQTHYEQYF. The chain employs TRBV19 and TRBJ2-7; no DNA is available, so the TRBD1 call from TCRdb remains unchecked. This CDR3 has 16 residues. Germline V gene sequence: CDR1 LNHDA, CDR2 SQIVND (reference sequence).

This rearrangement joins TRBV12-3 or TRBV12-4 to TRBJ2-7; TCRdb's D call of TRBD1 is untestable without DNA. CDR3 length equals 12 residues. The CDR3: CASIGTGDEQYF.

The chain uses TRBV7-2 and TRBJ2-6. Germline loops: CDR1 SGHTA, CDR2 FQGNSA. The CDR3 totals 15 residues. The CDR3 is CASSSTTPGANVLTF. Drawing the rest from reference TRBV7-2 and TRBJ2-6, the complete variable domain is GAGVSQSPSNKVTEKGKDVELRCDPISGHTALYWYRQSLGQGLEFLIYFQGNSAPDKSGLPSDRFSAERTGGSVSTLTIQRTQQEDSAVYLCASSSTTPGANVLTFGAGSRLTVL.

The V gene is TRBV19, the J gene TRBJ2-5. The CDR3 consists of 11 residues. Germline V CDR1 and CDR2: LNHDA, SQIVND (reference sequence). This chain's CDR3 is CASSAQETQYF.

This chain joins TRBV12-3 or TRBV12-4 and TRBJ1-1; TCRdb designates TRBD1, a call that cannot be tested without DNA. The CDR3 is 13 residues long. The CDR3 loop is CASSLLPWAAAFF.

This sequence joins TRBV28 and TRBJ1-3; TCRdb's D call of TRBD1 is untestable without DNA. Looked up from germline, CDR1 is MDHEN and CDR2 is SYDVKM. The CDR3 consists of 15 residues. The CDR3 reads CASSPLLGSGNTIYF.